This is a list of T cell receptor beta chains from one sample in a study of blood T cells in healthy people across ages. In TCRdb, the 5' RACE reads were re-called with MiXCR into one record per CDR3 protein. Of around 750,000 distinct CDR3 sequences in the sample, roughly 50% were seen once. Sequenced sample: blood. These receptors originate from an elderly man in good health. Each CDR3 is given with its conserved first and last residue. Fields, in order: clone size, J gene, V gene, D gene, CDR3 protein, CDR3 DNA. A D gene is named only where the DNA matches it firmly. Clone size, where shown, is once, few, many, or a class for clones that have expanded.

size: -; J: TRBJ1-2; V: TRBV2; D: TRBD1; CDR3: CASRATGVYGYTF; DNA: TGTGCCAGCAGGGCTACAGGGGTCTATGGCTACACCTTC
size: -; J: TRBJ1-4; V: TRBV15; D: -; CDR3: CATSRAIQGSGGKLFF; DNA: TGTGCCACCAGCAGGGCCATACAGGGTAGCGGAGGAAAACTGTTTTTT
size: -; J: TRBJ1-1; V: TRBV28; D: -; CDR3: CASSLSAEGQNTEAFF; DNA: TGTGCCAGCAGTTTATCCGCCGAGGGACAGAACACTGAAGCTTTCTTT
size: -; J: TRBJ1-1; V: TRBV5-1; D: -; CDR3: CASSSQLTTEAFF; DNA: TGCGCCAGCAGTTCCCAACTAACCACTGAAGCTTTCTTT
size: -; J: TRBJ2-7; V: TRBV20-1; D: -; CDR3: CSATEPPWRHYEQYF; DNA: TGCAGTGCTACCGAGCCCCCCTGGCGGCATTACGAGCAGTACTTC
size: -; J: TRBJ2-5; V: TRBV18; D: -; CDR3: CASSKPVTETQYF; DNA: TGTGCCAGCTCAAAACCCGTAACCGAGACCCAGTACTTC
size: -; J: TRBJ1-2; V: TRBV6-1; D: TRBD1; CDR3: CASSGTGGASYGYTF; DNA: TGTGCCAGCAGTGGGACAGGGGGCGCGAGCTATGGCTACACCTTC
size: many; J: TRBJ2-1; V: TRBV11-2; D: TRBD1; CDR3: CASSSGQGTYNEQFF; DNA: TGTGCCAGCAGCTCCGGACAGGGGACCTACAATGAGCAGTTCTTC
size: -; J: TRBJ2-7; V: TRBV6-1; D: TRBD2; CDR3: CASSEEREGVYEQYF; DNA: TGTGCCAGCAGTGAGGAACGGGAGGGTGTGTACGAGCAGTACTTC
size: few; J: TRBJ2-3; V: TRBV9; D: TRBD2; CDR3: CASSPGGGRRYAYF; DNA: TGTGCCAGCAGCCCCGGGGGGGGGCGCCGATACGCGTATTTT
size: many; J: TRBJ2-1; V: TRBV6-2/TRBV6-3; D: TRBD1; CDR3: CASSYDRVNEQFF; DNA: TGTGCCAGCAGTTACGACAGGGTCAATGAGCAGTTCTTC
size: -; J: TRBJ2-1; V: TRBV18; D: -; CDR3: CASSPTLEGEQFF; DNA: TGTGCCAGCTCACCGACGCTGGAGGGTGAGCAGTTCTTC
size: -; J: TRBJ1-2; V: TRBV27; D: -; CDR3: CASSLSRAPLGGYTF; DNA: TGTGCCAGCAGTTTAAGCAGGGCTCCCCTGGGCGGCTACACCTTC
size: -; J: TRBJ1-4; V: TRBV14; D: -; CDR3: CASSQDTGTAEKLFF; DNA: TGTGCCAGCAGCCAAGATACCGGGACGGCGGAAAAACTGTTTTTT